This TCR beta chain was recorded in a study of shared clonotypes between healthy human individuals (dated by TCRdb to about 2020). About the full investigation: The cohort comprised two women and a few men aged 18 to 49 years. Each donor's leukapheresis produced roughly between roughly 0.9 and 9 billion PBMCs. To increase sequencing depth and limit assay-specific biases, TCR repertoire library preparation and sequencing were carried out by different laboratories using diverse techniques. Per donor, three plates each were used for CD4 naive and CD4 memory, two for CD8 naive, and one for CD8 memory. To estimate repertoire size and how much clonotypes are shared between individuals, the study performed deep sequencing of blood TCR repertoires from roughly five healthy adults. The investigation overall reported the following: Even with the large sequencing depth, rarefaction of the sorted-subset datasets indicated that sequencing was incomplete. The genetic and exposure-history diversity represented was limited by the small number of donors. Higher generation probabilities were observed for clonotypes shared by all four sorted-subset donors than for non-shared clonotypes. Pairwise subsampling led to the expectation that sequencing depth would affect the degree of clonotype sharing among donors. Sampling was restricted to blood, and TCR repertoires in tissues likely differ from the TCR repertoires found in blood. Across several donors, roughly 5% of naive CD4, 3.5% of naive CD8, around 2.5% of memory CD4, and about 0.4% of memory CD8 clonotypes were shared. Larger estimated clonotype richness was generally found for naive subsets than for memory subsets.

The CDR3 runs 12 amino acids, cysteine and phenylalanine included. Solely the CDR3 DNA is kept, with 36 bases framed from the first base. Comment on this clone: Its antigen is still unknown. No base quality information exists; no much larger clone differs at one position.

CD8 naive samples were obtained by positive selection for CCR7 among CD45RO-negative cells, yielding a CD45RA+CCR7+ population from which TemRA cells were excluded. The donors were healthy, HIV-negative adults who had no recently reported acute infections or vaccinations. All donors were Caucasian adults living in Nashville, Tennessee, USA. After blood collection by leukapheresis, PBMCs were isolated using Ficoll-Histopaque density gradient centrifugation and then cryopreserved in the vapor phase of liquid nitrogen. Analytical flow cytometry was used to check the purity and quantity of each magnetically sorted T cell population. Genomic DNA was isolated from every sorted fraction and measured by UV absorbance on a Nanodrop 2000c. Using the deep immunoSEQ assay, TCR CDR3 regions were amplified from genomic DNA by multiplex PCR. Extracted genomic DNA from each cell subset was distributed evenly across all wells of several immunoSEQ 96-well plates, and each plate was treated as a replicate. For sorted subsets, each replicate PCR was loaded with approximately 0.2 ug genomic DNA, equivalent to 32,000 or so T cell genomes. Purified libraries were measured with a Qubit 3.0 fluorometer, size-checked on a Bioanalyzer 2100, and measured again with the KAPA Library Quantification kit. Every immunoSEQ 96-well plate was sequenced on a separate single-read 150-cycle Illumina NextSeq 550 flow cell. Per the authors' processing: Because the immunoSEQ output held only junctional sequences and lacked quality scores, the filtering could not match the filtering applied to full-length reads. Sequences were annotated with PyIR, a Python wrapper for IgBLAST v1.9, and V/J genes and CDR3 were assigned using IMGT germline references. Reads with weak V/J assignments (E-value above 1e-6), missing CDR3, stop codons, out-of-frame junctions, or ambiguous translated residues were removed. V3J clonotypes were defined as sequences sharing an identical inferred V gene, J gene, and CDR3 amino acid sequence. The percentage overlap between two repertoires was calculated by dividing the number of shared unique clonotypes by the size of the smaller repertoire. Richness of each repertoire was evaluated using RTK rarefaction, the Chao1 estimator, and Recon v2.1 estimates of unobserved clonotypes. For all TCRbeta clonotypes obtained by the gDNA method from a few donors, generation probabilities were computed with OLGA. TCRdb took over this immuneACCESS table, retaining in-frame rearrangements with V and J assigned. Such tables are incomplete; in checked studies, under half of the missing clones stem from an unresolved V gene, and the remainder is unexplained. That table is the source of V, J and clone size, and D and trimming were worked out from the DNA. The sample table records some 2 million clones; over 85% of these occur just once. Around 1.1% of the sample is in the top ten clones.

Sequenced material: naive CD8+ T cells sorted from blood. The cell subset or site label for this specimen denotes: CD45RA+CCR7+. This chain is built from TRBV12-2 and TRBJ1-2. TRBV12-2 is marked as a pseudogene. The TCR comes from a man between 18 and 29 years old in good health. In nucleotide form, the sequence is TGTGCAAGTCACTTAGGTATCTATGGCTACACCTTC. This sequence encodes CASHLGIYGYTF.